This T cell receptor (beta chain) was documented in a study of T cell changes during pregnancy in multiple sclerosis. Sequenced by immunoSEQ multiplex PCR; TCRdb stores in-frame clones only, minus some. Of tens of thousands of clones listed, roughly 90% were seen once; the top ten hold approximately 1.6%. CDR1 is GTSNPN, CDR2 SVGIG, per germline (reference sequence). V was clipped by 5 bases and J by 6 bases, with 22 bases between them. This CDR3 comprises 15 residues. This clone was counted a single time. The gene calls are TRBV30 and TRBJ1-1; D might be TRBD1 (6 bases). The TCR sequence derives from a female donor in good health, enrolled as a control in a pregnancy study. The sequences come from peripheral blood, collected in the first trimester of pregnancy. CDR3 residues: CAWDTGPDGPSEAFF. The CDR3 nucleotides read TGTGCCTGGGACACAGGGCCCGACGGTCCCTCTGAAGCTTTCTTT.